This T cell receptor (beta chain) was captured in a study of CD8 T cells in Susac syndrome. The study's findings and limits: When the CD4+ T cell repertoires of patients with Susac syndrome were examined, they did not show any clonal expansion.

Random hexamers primed reverse transcription of about 0.45 to 1 ug RNA. Multiplex PCR with immunoSEQ amplified the TCR beta CDR3 across 54 Vbeta and 13 Jbeta. Using its own MiXCR run on the immunoSEQ multiplex PCR reads, TCRdb lists one record per CDR3 protein. Here the sample spans around 190,000 distinct CDR3 sequences, around 94% being singletons. V lost 5 bases to trimming and J lost 3 bases; unmatched junction nucleotides: 13. Germline CDR1 and CDR2: DFQATT and SNEGSKA (reference sequence). The CDR3 runs 16 residues. Isolation of CD8+ and CD4+ T cells was performed negatively, whereas enrichment of TEMRA cells was done by FACS. About this clonotype itself: The antigen remains unidentified.

Input material: CD4+ T cells from PBMCs. The chain is built from TRBV20-1 and TRBJ2-3, with 8 bases lining up with TRBD1. This TCR was recovered from a human donor with Susac syndrome. CDR3 region: CSAGGRGTGRTDTQYF. For the CDR3, the DNA is TGCAGTGCTGGAGGAAGAGGGACAGGACGGACAGATACGCAGTATTTT.